A single sample is the source of the 30 T cell receptor beta chains below, sequenced in a study of blood T cells in healthy people across ages. A second PCR of roughly 6 to 12 cycles used a sample-barcoded 5' primer and a J-beta primer mix. TCRdb used MiXCR to reprocess the 5' RACE reads, holding one entry per CDR3 protein. Counted here are about 1,600,000 distinct CDR3 sequences, 42% occurring once; the ten biggest clones make up under 8%. Material for sequencing was blood. The origin of the receptors is a woman younger than 30 in good health.

The chain employs TRBV20-1 and TRBJ2-7, with TRBD2 matching 10 bases. This CDR3 spans 14 amino acids. Trimming took 5 bases from V and 2 from J; bases not matched to a gene: 6. Germline CDR1 is DFQATT and CDR2 is SNEGSKA (reference sequence). The CDR3 coding sequence is TGCAGTGCTCATAGACTAGCGGGTACCTACGAGCAGTACTTC. Protein sequence: CSAHRLAGTYEQYF.

The chain employs TRBV27 and TRBJ2-5, with D uncertain. The J call may be faulty, since TRBJ2-7 better matches the DNA end. This CDR3 is 13 amino acids long. In germline, CDR1 is MNHEY, CDR2 SMNVEV (reference sequence). CDR3 sequence (DNA): TGTGCCAGCAGTTTAGGGCATGGCGACGAGCAGTACTTC. It translates to CASSLGHGDEQYF.

The CDR3, as DNA: TGTGCCAGCTCAGGTCCCACTAGCGGGGGGTCGGCCAAAAACATTCAGTACTTC. It yields the protein CASSGPTSGGSAKNIQYF. The chain is built from TRBV7-9 and TRBJ2-4; 12 bases agree with TRBD2. CDR3 length equals 18 residues. Germline CDR1 SEHNR, CDR2 FQNEAQ (reference sequence). Unmatched junction bases numbered 12, after V lost 8 bases and J lost 1 base.

This clonotype was found a few times. The gene calls are TRBV10-3 and TRBJ1-2, with TRBD1 matching 7 bases. Germline lookup yields CDR1 ENHRY and CDR2 SYGVKD. The CDR3 covers 13 residues. V was clipped by 7 bases and J by 7 bases; unmatched bases: 9. CDR3 amino acids: CAIKGDSSGGYTF. Written as DNA, the CDR3 is TGTGCCATCAAGGGGGACAGTTCTGGTGGCTACACCTTC.

This clonotype came up many times. In nucleotides, the CDR3 is TGCAGCGTTGAAAGGGAGGACAGGAACGAGCAGTACTTC. It yields the protein CSVEREDRNEQYF. The chain couples TRBV29-1 to TRBJ2-7; possibly TRBD1 for D (7 bases). Germline CDR1 and CDR2: SQVTM and ANQGSEA. V lost 2 bases and J lost 5, with 13 bases in between. The CDR3 runs 13 residues.

V gene TRBV2 combines with J gene TRBJ1-4; D gene uncertain. The V end was cut by 4 bases, the J end by 7 bases, with 13 bases between. CDR1 and CDR2 from the germline V gene are SNHLY and FYNNEI. This CDR3 is 14 amino acids long. The DNA for the CDR3 is TGTGCCAGCAGTGGAGGGCGGCTGGGTGAAAAACTGTTTTTT. Its protein is CASSGGRLGEKLFF.

This clonotype was observed many times. The J gene is TRBJ2-7, the V gene TRBV4-2; perhaps TRBD1 as D (6 bases). The V gene lost 0 bases and the J gene lost 1 base, with 10 bases spanning the gap. CDR1 is LGHNA, CDR2 YNFKEQ, per germline. The CDR3 extends over 15 amino acids. The CDR3 bases are TGTGCCAGCAGCCAAGAGGGACAAGGTTCCTACGAGCAGTACTTC. Its protein product is CASSQEGQGSYEQYF.

The CDR3 sequence: CGGTGAGGANVLTF. The DNA of the CDR3 is TGTGGAGGAACGGGGGCAGGAGGGGCCAACGTCCTGACTTTC. The J gene is TRBJ2-6, the V gene TRBV7-9; D tentatively fits TRBD1 or TRBD2 (6 bases each). CDR3 length equals 14 residues. CDR1 SEHNR and CDR2 FQNEAQ come from the germline V gene (reference sequence).

This clonotype came up a few times. This chain connects TRBV4-1 to TRBJ1-6; D unclear. Trimming stripped 0 bases from V and 11 bases from J, with 17 bases between. This CDR3 is built from 16 residues. Germline V gene lookup returns CDR1 MGHRA and CDR2 YSYEKL. CDR3 loop: CASSQEQTGIRAPLHF. CDR3 DNA sequence: TGCGCCAGCAGCCAAGAGCAGACGGGGATAAGGGCACCCCTCCACTTT.

Of note for this clonotype: A junction boundary mismatches the germline segment, possibly from a read error. This rearrangement joins TRBV9 to TRBJ2-1, with 8 bases lining up with TRBD2. The CDR3 sequence is 15 residues long. The germline gives CDR1 SGDLS, CDR2 YYNGEE. The CDR3 reads CTSSFGTSDNNEQFF. The CDR3 coding sequence is TGTACCAGCAGCTTCGGGACTAGTGACAACAATGAGCAGTTCTTC. Based on the CDR3 plus reference TRBV9 and TRBJ2-1, the full variable domain is DSGVTQTPKHLITATGQRVTLRCSPRSGDLSVYWYQQSLDQGLQFLIQYYNGEERAKGNILERFSAQQFPDLHSELNLSSLELGDSALYFCTSSFGTSDNNEQFFGPGTRLTVL.

V usage is TRBV20-1 and J usage is TRBJ2-7; D is unresolved. In germline, CDR1 is DFQATT, CDR2 SNEGSKA (reference sequence). CDR3 length: 11 amino acids. The V end lost 6 bases, the J end lost 6 bases, and 12 bases lay between the germline ends. In DNA form, the CDR3 reads TGCAGTGCCCAAATCGGACCCGAGCAGTACTTC. Protein product: CSAQIGPEQYF.

On this clonotype: The junction shows a germline mismatch at one end, possibly a read error. The V and J genes are TRBV5-1 and TRBJ2-7; TRBD1 matches 8 bases. This CDR3 spans 15 amino acids. Germline CDR1 and CDR2: SGHRS and YFSETQ. CDR3 sequence: CTSSPGQGQGYEQYF. The DNA of the CDR3 is TGCACCAGCAGCCCCGGACAGGGCCAAGGTTACGAGCAGTACTTC.

The chain recombines TRBV28 with TRBJ1-6; D unclear. The CDR3 sequence is 12 residues long. Germline assignment: CDR1 MDHEN and CDR2 SYDVKM. V lost 6 bases to trimming and J lost 7 bases, with 7 bases between them. The CDR3 coding sequence is TGTGCCAGCAGGCTGCAGAATTCACCCCTCCACTTT. Its protein is CASRLQNSPLHF.

This clonotype showed up just a few times. This chain joins TRBV4-2 and TRBJ1-2, with no clear D. The CDR3 has 14 amino acids. Trimming shortened V by 0 bases and J by 8 bases, and 13 bases separated the two germline ends. Germline V CDR1 and CDR2: LGHNA, YNFKEQ. The CDR3: CASSQERDVGGYTF. CDR3 bases: TGTGCCAGCAGCCAAGAGAGGGATGTGGGCGGCTACACCTTC.

This clonotype was picked up a small number of times. The chain combines TRBV10-3 with TRBJ2-1; perhaps D is TRBD1 or TRBD2 (5 bases each). The germline CDR1 and CDR2 sequences are ENHRY and SYGVKD. V was clipped by 6 bases and J by 8 bases, with 11 bases between them. The CDR3 is made up of 12 amino acids. CDR3 region: CAIRGTGHEQFF. Here the CDR3 DNA reads TGTGCCATCAGGGGGACCGGCCATGAGCAGTTCTTC.

The chain links TRBV20-1 to TRBJ2-7, with no clear D. In germline, CDR1 is DFQATT, CDR2 SNEGSKA (reference sequence). V shed 1 base and J shed 6 bases, with 7 bases lying between them. The CDR3 loop spans 11 amino acids. The CDR3 nucleotides are TGCAGTGCTAGAGGGAACATCGAGCAGTACTTC. Protein: CSARGNIEQYF.

The rearrangement links TRBV2 to TRBJ2-1; TRBD2 aligns across 8 bases. After removal of 7 bases from V and 7 bases from J, the junction contained 12 bases not matched to a gene. Germline-derived CDR1 and CDR2 are SNHLY and FYNNEI. The CDR3 is made up of 15 amino acids. The CDR3: CASIPSSAGVNEQFF. The CDR3 bases are TGTGCCAGCATCCCCAGTTCAGCGGGAGTTAATGAGCAGTTCTTC.

The table lists this clonotype with a few counts. The chain uses TRBV10-3 and TRBJ1-4; D possibly corresponds to TRBD1 (6 bases). The CDR3 loop spans 13 amino acids. Trimming stripped 3 bases from V and 7 bases from J, with 9 bases between. Germline V gene sequence: CDR1 ENHRY, CDR2 SYGVKD. The CDR3 nucleotides read TGTGCCATCAGTGACAGGGGAGGTGAAAAACTGTTTTTT. This codes for CAISDRGGEKLFF.

The chain recombines TRBV5-1 with TRBJ2-5; a weak D match, TRBD2 (6 bases). V was clipped by 9 bases and J by 2 bases, with 17 bases between them. Germline values: CDR1 SGHRS, CDR2 YFSETQ. CDR3 length: 14 residues. CDR3: CATGTGTPQETQYF. CDR3 DNA sequence: TGCGCCACCGGGACCGGGACTCCACAAGAGACCCAGTACTTC.

This clonotype was recorded a few times. CDR3 loop: CASSGSGTWDYEQYF. DNA of the CDR3: TGTGCCAGCAGCGGATCCGGGACATGGGACTACGAGCAGTACTTC. The rearrangement links TRBV6-6 to TRBJ2-7; possible D gene TRBD1, 6 bases. Germline V gives CDR1 MNHNY, CDR2 SVGAGI (reference sequence). Trimming pared 6 bases from V and 3 bases from J, leaving 18 bases between. CDR3 size: 15 residues.

This clonotype occurred a few times. V is TRBV25-1 and J is TRBJ1-6; D is perhaps TRBD1 (5 bases). This CDR3 is built from 15 residues. Germline CDR1 MGHDK, CDR2 SYGVNS. The V end lost 0 bases, the J end lost 10 bases, and 13 bases lay between the germline ends. CDR3 loop: CASSEYLGRESPLHF. As DNA, the CDR3 is TGTGCCAGCAGTGAATACCTGGGCAGGGAGTCACCCCTCCACTTT.

There are a few counts of this clonotype. V is TRBV5-1 and J is TRBJ1-1; 7 nucleotides line up with TRBD1. There are 16 residues in the CDR3. Germline CDR1 SGHRS, CDR2 YFSETQ. Trimming removed 2 bases from V and 1 base from J; junction bases left unmatched: 8. The CDR3 spells CASSLRTGAPNTEAFF. CDR3 DNA sequence: TGCGCCAGCAGCTTAAGAACAGGGGCTCCGAACACTGAAGCTTTCTTT.

The chain has TRBV5-1 and TRBJ2-2, with TRBD2 matching 7 bases. The length of the CDR3 is 14 residues. Germline-derived CDR1 and CDR2 are SGHRS and YFSETQ. V trimming: 6 bases; J trimming: 4 bases; junction bases outside the gene matches: 6. The CDR3 is CASKALAGTGELFF. The CDR3 DNA reads TGCGCCAGCAAGGCCTTAGCGGGCACCGGGGAGCTGTTTTTT.

This rearrangement joins TRBV29-1 to TRBJ1-2, with 11 positions matching TRBD1. V lost 7 bases, J lost 3 bases, and 10 bases stayed unmatched. This CDR3 region has 15 residues. CDR1 SQVTM and CDR2 ANQGSEA come from the germline V gene. The CDR3 DNA reads as TGCAGCGCTGCCCCTCCGGGACAGGGGGACTATGGCTACACCTTC. As protein: CSAAPPGQGDYGYTF.

The rearrangement links TRBV27 to TRBJ1-4; TRBD1 agrees at 9 bases. This CDR3 is built from 13 residues. From germline, CDR1 is MNHEY and CDR2 SMNVEV (reference sequence). V trimming: 8 bases; J trimming: 7 bases; junction bases outside the gene matches: 5. As DNA, the CDR3 is TGTGCCAGCGGGACAGGGAGTGGTGAAAAACTGTTTTTT. Translation: CASGTGSGEKLFF.

This clonotype was picked up a small number of times. The rearrangement joins TRBV12-3 or TRBV12-4 to TRBJ1-1; D not certain. The V and J ends lost 4 bases and 0 bases respectively, with 12 bases between them. CDR3 length equals 15 residues. CDR3 region: CASSSGGRLNTEAFF. DNA of the CDR3: TGTGCCAGCAGTTCCGGCGGACGATTGAACACTGAAGCTTTCTTT.

The CDR3 DNA is TGTGCCATCAGTCCCGGGACTAGCGGGGGGGCCCTAAACATTCAGTACTTC. It is translated as CAISPGTSGGALNIQYF. The chain couples TRBV10-3 to TRBJ2-4, with 16 bases aligning to TRBD2. V lost 5 bases, J lost 6 bases, and 7 bases stayed unmatched. Germline-derived CDR1 and CDR2 are ENHRY and SYGVKD. The CDR3 sequence is 17 residues long.

The CDR3, as DNA: TGTGCCAGCAGTCCCTCCCTAGGGGCCTACAATGAGCAGTTCTTC. This translates into CASSPSLGAYNEQFF. The chain carries TRBV6-2 or TRBV6-3 and TRBJ2-1; D perhaps matches TRBD1 (5 bases). The CDR3 has 15 amino acids. Germline CDR1 reads MNHEY; CDR2 reads SVGEGT. V lost 5 bases and J lost 2, with 13 bases in between.

The DNA for the CDR3 is TGCAGTGCTAGAGCCTATCGGACAGGGAACAATGAGCAGTACTTC. Protein sequence: CSARAYRTGNNEQYF. V usage is TRBV20-1 and J usage is TRBJ2-1, with 8 bases aligning to TRBD1. The J call is uncertain, as TRBJ2-7 better fits the DNA end. Germline V gene lookup returns CDR1 DFQATT and CDR2 SNEGSKA (reference sequence). CDR3 length: 15 amino acids.

This clonotype appeared a few times. V is TRBV7-2 and J is TRBJ1-1; 8 bases match TRBD1. Germline loops: CDR1 SGHTA, CDR2 FQGNSA. Losses at the gene ends were 5 bases for V and 3 bases for J; bases not matched to a gene: 11. CDR3 length: 16 amino acids. CDR3 amino acids: CASSTRGRGLDTEAFF. For the CDR3, the DNA is TGTGCCAGCAGCACCAGGGGGCGCGGGTTGGACACTGAAGCTTTCTTT.